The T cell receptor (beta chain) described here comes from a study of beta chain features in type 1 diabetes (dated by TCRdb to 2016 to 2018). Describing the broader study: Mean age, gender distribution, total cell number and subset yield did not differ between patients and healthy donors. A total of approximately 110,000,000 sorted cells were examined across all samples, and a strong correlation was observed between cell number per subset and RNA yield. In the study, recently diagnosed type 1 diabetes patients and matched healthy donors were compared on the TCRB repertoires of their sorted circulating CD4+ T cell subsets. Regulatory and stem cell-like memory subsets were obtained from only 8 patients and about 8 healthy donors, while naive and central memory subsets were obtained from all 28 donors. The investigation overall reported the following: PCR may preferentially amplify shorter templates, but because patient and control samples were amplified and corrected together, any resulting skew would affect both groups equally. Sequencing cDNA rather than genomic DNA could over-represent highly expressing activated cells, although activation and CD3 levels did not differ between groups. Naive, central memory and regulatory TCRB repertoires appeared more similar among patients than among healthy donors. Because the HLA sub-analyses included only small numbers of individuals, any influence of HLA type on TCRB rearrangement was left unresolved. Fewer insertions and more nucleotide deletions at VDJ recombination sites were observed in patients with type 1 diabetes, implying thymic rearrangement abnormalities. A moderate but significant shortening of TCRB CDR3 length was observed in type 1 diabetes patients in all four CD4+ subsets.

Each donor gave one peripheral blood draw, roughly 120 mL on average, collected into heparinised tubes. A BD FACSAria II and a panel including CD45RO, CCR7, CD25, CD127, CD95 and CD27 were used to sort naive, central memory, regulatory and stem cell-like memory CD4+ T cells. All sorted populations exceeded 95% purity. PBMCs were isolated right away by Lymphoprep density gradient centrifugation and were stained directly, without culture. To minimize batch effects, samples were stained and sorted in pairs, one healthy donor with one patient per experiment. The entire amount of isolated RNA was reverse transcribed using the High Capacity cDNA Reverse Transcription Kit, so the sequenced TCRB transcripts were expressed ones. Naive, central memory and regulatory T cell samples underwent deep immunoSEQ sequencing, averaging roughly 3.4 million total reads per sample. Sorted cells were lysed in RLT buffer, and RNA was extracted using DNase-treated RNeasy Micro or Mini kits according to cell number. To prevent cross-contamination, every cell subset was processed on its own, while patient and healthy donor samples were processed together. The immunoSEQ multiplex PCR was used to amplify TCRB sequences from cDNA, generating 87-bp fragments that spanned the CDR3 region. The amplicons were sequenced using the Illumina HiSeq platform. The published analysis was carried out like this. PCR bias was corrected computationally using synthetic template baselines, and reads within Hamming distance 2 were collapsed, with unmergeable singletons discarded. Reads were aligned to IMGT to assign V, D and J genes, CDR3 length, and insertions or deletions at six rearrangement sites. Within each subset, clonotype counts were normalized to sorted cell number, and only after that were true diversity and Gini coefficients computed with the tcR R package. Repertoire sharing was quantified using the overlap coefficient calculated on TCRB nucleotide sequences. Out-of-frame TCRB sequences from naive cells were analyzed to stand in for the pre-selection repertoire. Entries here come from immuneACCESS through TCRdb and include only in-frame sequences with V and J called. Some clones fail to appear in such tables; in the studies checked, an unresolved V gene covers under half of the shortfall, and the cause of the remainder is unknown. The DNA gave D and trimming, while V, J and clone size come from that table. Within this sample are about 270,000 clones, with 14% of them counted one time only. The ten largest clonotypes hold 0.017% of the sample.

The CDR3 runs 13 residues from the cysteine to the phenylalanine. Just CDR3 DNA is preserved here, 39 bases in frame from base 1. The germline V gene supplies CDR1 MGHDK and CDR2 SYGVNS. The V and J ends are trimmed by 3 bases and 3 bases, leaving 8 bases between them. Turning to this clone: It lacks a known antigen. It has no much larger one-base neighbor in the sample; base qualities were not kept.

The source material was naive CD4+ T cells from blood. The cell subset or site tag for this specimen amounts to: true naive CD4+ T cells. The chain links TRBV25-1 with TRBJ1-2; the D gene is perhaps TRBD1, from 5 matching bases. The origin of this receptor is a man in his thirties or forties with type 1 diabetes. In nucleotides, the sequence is TGTGCCAGCAGTGAGCAGACAGACTATGGCTACACCTTC. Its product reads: CASSEQTDYGYTF.